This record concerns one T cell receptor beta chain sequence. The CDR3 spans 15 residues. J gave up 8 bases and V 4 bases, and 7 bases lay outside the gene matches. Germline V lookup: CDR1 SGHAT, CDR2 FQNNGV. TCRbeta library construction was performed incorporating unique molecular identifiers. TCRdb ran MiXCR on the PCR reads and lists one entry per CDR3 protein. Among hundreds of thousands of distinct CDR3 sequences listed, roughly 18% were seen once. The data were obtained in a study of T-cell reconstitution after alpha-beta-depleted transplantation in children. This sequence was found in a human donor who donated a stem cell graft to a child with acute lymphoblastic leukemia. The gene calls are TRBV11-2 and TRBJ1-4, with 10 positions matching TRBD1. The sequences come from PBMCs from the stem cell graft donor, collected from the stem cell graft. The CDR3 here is CASSSGQGIGEKLFF. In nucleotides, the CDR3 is TGTGCCAGCAGCTCGGGACAGGGGATCGGAGAAAAACTGTTTTTT.